This is a list of T cell receptor beta chains from one sample in a study of CD8 T cells in ankylosing spondylitis. One entry per CDR3 protein results from TCRdb running MiXCR on the 5' RACE reads. The sample lists more than 300,000 distinct CDR3 sequences; around a tenth were seen once. The sample was blood, either unsorted or a sorted T cell fraction (not recorded which). The receptors come from a female donor with ankylosing spondylitis or in good health (not recorded which). CDR3s include the opening cysteine and the closing phenylalanine or tryptophan. A D gene is named only where the DNA matches it firmly. Some rows have no size entry. The others give once, few or many, or a class for an expanded clone.

V gene,J gene,D gene,clone size,CDR3 length,CDR3 DNA,CDR3 protein
TRBV20-1,TRBJ2-3,TRBD2,few,15,TGCAGTGCTCTTAAGCGGGGGGGCGGCACAGATACGCAGTATTTT,CSALKRGGGTDTQYF
TRBV20-1,TRBJ1-1,.,few,16,TGCAGTGCTAGAGCCCTCACGGGGCTTAAGGAGGCTGAAGCTTTCTTT,CSARALTGLKEAEAFF
TRBV20-1,TRBJ1-1,.,many,12,TGCAGCGCCACACGGCTAAACACTGAAGCTTTCTTT,CSATRLNTEAFF
TRBV12-3/TRBV12-4,TRBJ2-1,.,many,11,TGTGCCAGCACCCGGGACTATGAGCAGTTCTTC,CASTRDYEQFF
TRBV24-1,TRBJ2-5,TRBD1,.,16,TGTGCCACCAGTGATTTGGTCGGACAGGGACAAGAGACCCAGTACTTC,CATSDLVGQGQETQYF
TRBV5-1,TRBJ2-7,.,many,14,TGCGCCAGCAGCCTTTCCAGCGGCTCCTACGAGCAGTACTTC,CASSLSSGSYEQYF
TRBV29-1,TRBJ2-1,.,many,13,TGCAGCGTTGAAGTGGCAGCCTACAATGAGCAGTTCTTC,CSVEVAAYNEQFF
TRBV5-1,TRBJ2-1,.,many,12,TGCGCCAGCAGCTTGGAAGGGTGGGAGCAGTTCTTC,CASSLEGWEQFF
TRBV7-8,TRBJ2-1,TRBD1,few,13,TGTGCCAGCAGCGGCTACAGGGGGACTGAGCAGTTCTTC,CASSGYRGTEQFF
TRBV6-2/TRBV6-3,TRBJ1-5,.,many,13,TGTGCCAGCAGCCCGACAGGAAATCAGCCCCAGCATTTT,CASSPTGNQPQHF
TRBV11-2,TRBJ2-3,TRBD2,.,18,TGTGCCAGCAGCATCTCCCCTCTAGCGGGAGAGGAGACAGATACGCAGTATTTT,CASSISPLAGEETDTQYF
TRBV6-2/TRBV6-3,TRBJ1-2,.,many,13,TGTGCCAGCGGGTTCTCCGTCGGGTATGGCTACACCTTC,CASGFSVGYGYTF
TRBV20-1,TRBJ2-6,.,many,15,TGCAGTGCTAGAGCACAGGGACCTGGGGCCAACGTCCTGACTTTC,CSARAQGPGANVLTF
TRBV5-1,TRBJ2-7,.,many,14,TGCGCCAGCAGTCTCGACACATTCACCTACGAGCAGTACTTC,CASSLDTFTYEQYF
TRBV4-3,TRBJ1-1,TRBD1,many,14,TGCGCCAGCAGCCAGGGACAGAGTAACACTGAAGCTTTCTTT,CASSQGQSNTEAFF
TRBV7-8,TRBJ2-3,.,.,12,TGTGCCAGCAGCTTATCGGCTAATACGCAGTATTTT,CASSLSANTQYF
TRBV20-1,TRBJ2-1,TRBD2,many,15,TGCAGTGCGAGGACTAGCGGGGGGGCTTCAAATGAGCAGTTCTTC,CSARTSGGASNEQFF
TRBV20-1,TRBJ2-1,TRBD2,many,15,TGCAGTGCTAGAGATACTAGCGGGATCCACAATGAGCAGTTCTTC,CSARDTSGIHNEQFF
TRBV27,TRBJ2-2,TRBD1,few,16,TGTGCCAGCAGTTCATACCTGACAGGGCGGGCCGGGGAGCTGTTTTTT,CASSSYLTGRAGELFF
TRBV19,TRBJ1-5,.,many,13,TGTGCCAGTGGAAGCCTTAGCAATCAGCCCCAGCATTTT,CASGSLSNQPQHF
TRBV9,TRBJ2-7,.,many,18,TGTGCCAGCAGCGTAGTATCCCGGAGAGGGTTTGGGACCTACGAGCAGTACTTC,CASSVVSRRGFGTYEQYF
TRBV20-1,TRBJ2-7,TRBD2,many,14,TGCAGTGCTAGCTGGCCTAGCGGGAGTTACGAGCAGTACTTC,CSASWPSGSYEQYF